This TCR beta chain was recovered during a study of shared clonotypes between healthy human individuals. Background on the study: Donors had three CD4 naive, three CD4 memory, two CD8 naive and one CD8 memory plate apiece.

In regard to this clone: No antigen is known for it.

Per the germline V gene, CDR1 is MDHEN and CDR2 is SYDVKM. Trimming left V 6 bases short and J 8 bases short, with 19 bases between. The CDR3 covers 14 residues. At a deep level, the assay was run. Method: immunoSEQ multiplex PCR; TCRdb's copy keeps in-frame clones and lacks some. Of 1 million to 1.3 million clones in the sample, around 78% are singletons; the top ten hold roughly 0.65%. All participating donors were Caucasian adults from Nashville, Tennessee. Whole-study results and caveats: What naive subsets generally showed was a larger estimated richness than memory subsets showed.

The origin of this receptor is a man between 18 and 35 years old in good health. Some clones in this sample may be carry-over from other donors' samples. The sample comprised memory CD4+ T cells from PBMCs. The subset is: CD45RA-negative fraction. V usage is TRBV28 and J usage is TRBJ1-1; D may be TRBD1 (5 bases). The CDR3 loop reads CASRPGHPQPEAFF. The CDR3 DNA sequence: TGTGCCAGCAGGCCAGGACACCCACAACCCGAAGCTTTCTTT.